These 29 T cell receptor beta chains share one sample of origin, sequenced in a study of Ad26.COV2.S vaccination and SARS-CoV-2 variants. Profiled with immunoSEQ multiplex PCR; TCRdb holds only in-frame clones, not every one. This sample has about 140,000 clones, with about nine tenths found just once. This specimen consisted of peripheral blood, obtained after recovery from COVID-19. The receptors derive from a human donor who had recovered from COVID-19.

With regard to this clone: A junction boundary mismatches the germline segment, possibly from a read error. The chain uses TRBV28 and TRBJ2-7; D possibly corresponds to TRBD1 (5 bases). CDR3 size: 13 residues. CDR1 MDHEN and CDR2 SYDVKM come from the germline V gene. The CDR3 coding sequence is TGTGTCAGCAGTTCAGGGTTATCCTACGAGCAGTACTTC. Translating gives CVSSSGLSYEQYF.

This sequence joins TRBV5-1 and TRBJ1-2; 10 positions match TRBD1. Unmatched junction bases numbered 18, after V lost 2 bases and J lost 8 bases. The CDR3 length is 18 residues. The germline V gene has CDR1 SGHRS and CDR2 YFSETQ. The CDR3 DNA sequence: TGCGCCAGCAGCTTATTTTCCCTGTGGGACAGGGGAACGATCGGCTACACCTTC. Translated: CASSLFSLWDRGTIGYTF.

The V and J genes are TRBV6-5 and TRBJ2-7; D might be TRBD2 (7 bases). Between the trimmed V and J ends, which lost 6 bases and 5 bases, there was a span of 14 bases. CDR3 length equals 13 residues. Germline V gene data show CDR1 as MNHEY and CDR2 as SVGAGI. CDR3 in DNA: TGTGCCAGCAGCTGGGGGGGCAGAAACGAGCAGTACTTC. It specifies CASSWGGRNEQYF.

The genes are TRBV2 and TRBJ2-2; D remains ambiguous. Germline V gene data show CDR1 as SNHLY and CDR2 as FYNNEI. V was pared by 4 bases and J by 2 bases, with 8 bases between. CDR3 length equals 14 residues. CDR3 nucleotide sequence: TGTGCCAGCAGTGCGCAACTCAACACCGGGGAGCTGTTTTTT. It encodes CASSAQLNTGELFF.

The V and J genes are TRBV5-6 and TRBJ1-2; D gene uncertain. Germline V lookup: CDR1 SGHDT, CDR2 YYEEEE. The CDR3 extends over 11 amino acids. With 2 bases removed from V and 8 bases from J, the gap between germline ends came to 7 bases. The CDR3 DNA reads as TGTGCCAGCAGCTTTGGGATGGGCTACACCTTC. Its protein product is CASSFGMGYTF.

The chain carries TRBV9 and TRBJ2-5; D may be TRBD1 or TRBD2 (6 bases each). With 0 bases removed from V and 2 bases from J, the gap between germline ends came to 17 bases. The CDR3 is made up of 17 amino acids. Germline V gene sequence: CDR1 SGDLS, CDR2 YYNGEE. This CDR3 is CASSVAPGRGAQETQYF. DNA of the CDR3: TGTGCCAGCAGCGTAGCTCCTGGTAGGGGGGCACAAGAGACCCAGTACTTC.

This chain uses TRBV6-2 or TRBV6-3 with TRBJ2-3; no firm D call. The ends were cut back, 0 bases at V and 2 bases at J, with 12 bases in the middle. Germline CDR1 and CDR2: MNHEY and SVGEGT. There are 16 residues in the CDR3. This CDR3 is CASSYSSRPSTDTQYF. The CDR3, as DNA: TGTGCCAGCAGTTACTCGAGCAGGCCCTCCACAGATACGCAGTATTTT.

The gene calls are TRBV19 and TRBJ2-1; 12 nucleotides match TRBD2. With 5 bases clipped from V and 8 bases from J, the junction kept 7 bases outside the gene matches. From germline, CDR1 is LNHDA and CDR2 SQIVND (reference sequence). The CDR3 totals 15 residues. CDR3 nucleotide sequence: TGTGCCAGTAGTCTGACTAGCGGGGGAGGCTATGAGCAGTTCTTC. Protein product: CASSLTSGGGYEQFF.

This clone is labeled medium-sized. The rearrangement uses TRBV5-4 and TRBJ2-7; the match to TRBD1 covers 10 bases. The CDR3 is 14 residues long. CDR1 and CDR2 (germline): SGHNT, YYREEE (reference sequence). V lost 3 bases, J lost 6 bases, and 6 bases stayed unmatched. The chain's CDR3 is CASSSGTGAFEQYF. The CDR3 nucleotides are TGTGCCAGCAGCTCCGGGACAGGGGCTTTCGAGCAGTACTTC.

This sequence joins TRBV29-1 and TRBJ2-5; maybe TRBD2 (5 bases). Germline CDR1 SQVTM, CDR2 ANQGSEA. The CDR3 is 12 amino acids. The V end was cut by 7 bases, the J end by 5 bases, with 14 bases between. The CDR3 loop is CSGGLAVETQYF. The DNA of the CDR3 is TGCAGCGGAGGACTTGCGGTGGAGACCCAGTACTTC.

This clone has only one observation. The V and J genes are TRBV28 and TRBJ1-4, with TRBD1 matching 10 bases. This CDR3 region has 15 residues. Germline V gene lookup returns CDR1 MDHEN and CDR2 SYDVKM. Trimming took 2 bases from V and 8 from J; bases not matched to a gene: 5. The CDR3 loop reads CASSLKGQGSEKLFF. The CDR3 DNA is TGTGCCAGCAGTTTAAAGGGACAGGGGTCCGAAAAACTGTTTTTT. Together with reference TRBV28 and TRBJ1-4, the CDR3 gives the full variable domain: DVKVTQSSRYLVKRTGEKVFLECVQDMDHENMFWYRQDPGLGLRLIYFSYDVKMKEKGDIPEGYSVSREKKERFSLILESASTNQTSMYLCASSLKGQGSEKLFFGSGTQLSVL.

The chain links TRBV12-3 or TRBV12-4 to TRBJ1-2, with a possible D match to TRBD1 (6 bases). CDR3 size: 11 residues. Trimming left V 4 bases short and J 8 bases short, with 8 bases between. The CDR3 protein is CASSSRGGYTF. The CDR3, as DNA: TGTGCCAGCAGTTCCAGGGGCGGCTACACCTTC.

This clone is a singleton in its sample. V is TRBV18 and J is TRBJ1-1; tentatively, D is TRBD1 (6 bases). The germline V and J ends were trimmed by 8 bases and 1 base, with 8 bases remaining between them. Germline CDR1 and CDR2: KGHSH and LQKENI. The CDR3 is 12 amino acids. CDR3 residues: CASEGGNTEAFF. For the CDR3, the DNA is TGTGCCAGCGAGGGGGGGAACACTGAAGCTTTCTTT.

CDR3 region: CASSFRQGIYGYTF. The CDR3 nucleotides read TGTGCCAGCAGCTTTAGACAGGGCATCTATGGCTACACCTTC. The chain uses TRBV5-4 and TRBJ1-2; TRBD1 aligns across 7 bases. There are 14 residues in the CDR3. CDR1 and CDR2 (germline): SGHNT, YYREEE (reference sequence). Losses at the gene ends were 2 bases for V and 4 bases for J; bases not matched to a gene: 5.

The rearrangement links TRBV4-3 to TRBJ1-2, with 10 bases matching TRBD1. From germline, CDR1 is LGHNA and CDR2 YSLEER. There are 16 residues in the CDR3. Trimming at V came to 3 bases and at J to 5 bases, leaving 9 bases not matched to a gene. The CDR3 loop is CASSQPIGQGEYGYTF. The CDR3 region has the DNA TGCGCCAGCAGCCAGCCTATTGGACAGGGGGAGTATGGCTACACCTTC.

The chain couples TRBV4-3 to TRBJ1-1; TRBD1 aligns across 8 bases. Trimming at V came to 6 bases and at J to 8 bases, leaving 14 bases not matched to a gene. CDR1 and CDR2 from the germline V gene are LGHNA and YSLEER. There are 15 residues in the CDR3. The CDR3, as DNA: TGCGCCAGCAGACCGTCGAGGTCAGGGGGCCAGGAAGCTTTCTTT. This codes for CASRPSRSGGQEAFF.

The chain carries TRBV4-3 and TRBJ2-5; D possibly corresponds to TRBD2 (7 bases). Germline V gives CDR1 LGHNA, CDR2 YSLEER. The CDR3 totals 16 residues. Trimming cost V 0 bases and J 5 bases, with 16 bases left between them. The CDR3 sequence: CASSQELWGGGETQYF. The CDR3, as DNA: TGCGCCAGCAGCCAAGAATTATGGGGGGGCGGTGAGACCCAGTACTTC.

V is TRBV9 and J is TRBJ2-1, with D hard to call. This CDR3 has 13 amino acids. V was pared by 1 base and J by 10 bases, with 12 bases between. From germline, CDR1 is SGDLS and CDR2 YYNGEE. As DNA, the CDR3 is TGTGCCAGCAGCGTACGAGCATCCCCGGAGCAGTTCTTC. Encoded protein: CASSVRASPEQFF.

This chain uses TRBV18 with TRBJ2-5; 7 positions agree with TRBD1. This CDR3 comprises 16 residues. Germline values: CDR1 KGHSH, CDR2 LQKENI. V shed 3 bases and J 1 base; nucleotides not matched to a gene: 8. The CDR3 nucleotides read TGTGCCAGCTCACCCCAGGGACAGACCCTCCAAGAGACCCAGTACTTC. Its protein is CASSPQGQTLQETQYF.

The rearrangement joins TRBV30 to TRBJ2-3; 7 bases map to TRBD1. Germline values: CDR1 GTSNPN, CDR2 SVGIG (reference sequence). V shed 6 bases, J shed 0 bases, and the junction held 9 bases outside the gene matches. There are 15 residues in the CDR3. The DNA for the CDR3 is TGTGCCTGCTACGCAGGGGGAACTAGCACAGATACGCAGTATTTT. Translation gives CACYAGGTSTDTQYF.

The gene calls are TRBV18 and TRBJ2-7, with 15 bases that match TRBD2. There are 18 residues in the CDR3. V lost 0 bases to trimming and J lost 2 bases; unmatched junction nucleotides: 5. Germline loops: CDR1 KGHSH, CDR2 LQKENI. The CDR3: CASSPPGLAGGHTYEQYF. CDR3 nucleotides: TGTGCCAGCTCACCACCGGGACTAGCGGGGGGACATACCTACGAGCAGTACTTC.

The J gene is TRBJ2-1, the V gene TRBV19; 8 positions match TRBD2. V lost 7 bases, J lost 6 bases, and 11 bases stayed unmatched. The CDR3 runs to 15 residues. Germline V gene sequence: CDR1 LNHDA, CDR2 SQIVND (reference sequence). The CDR3 region has the DNA TGTGCCAGTAAAGGGATAGCGGGACCTTTCAATGAGCAGTTCTTC. Protein sequence: CASKGIAGPFNEQFF.

This clone was observed a handful of times. J is TRBJ1-6 and V is TRBV10-3; 7 nucleotides line up with TRBD1. Germline V lookup: CDR1 ENHRY, CDR2 SYGVKD. The CDR3 is 15 residues long. V lost 10 bases and J lost 7; bases outside the gene matches: 13. This chain's CDR3 is CASKTGAAWNSPLHF. The DNA of the CDR3 is TGTGCCAGCAAAACAGGGGCGGCGTGGAATTCACCCCTCCACTTT.

This clone was observed a few times. This chain uses TRBV3-1 (or the pseudogene TRBV3-2) with TRBJ1-6; D is undetermined. Trimming took 0 bases from V and 7 from J, leaving 4 bases between them. Germline-derived CDR1 and CDR2 are LGHDT and YNNKEL (reference sequence). This CDR3 has 13 amino acids. CDR3 residues: CASSQDSNSPLHF. The CDR3 DNA reads TGTGCCAGCAGCCAAGATTCGAATTCACCCCTCCACTTT.

This sequence joins TRBV14 and TRBJ2-5, with TRBD2 matching over 11 bases. V shed 4 bases, J shed 5 bases, and the junction held 9 bases outside the gene matches. CDR3 length: 16 residues. The germline gives CDR1 SGHDN, CDR2 FVKESK. The CDR3 sequence: CASSRQTSGDRETQYF. CDR3 nucleotides: TGTGCCAGCAGCCGCCAGACTAGCGGGGACCGCGAGACCCAGTACTTC.

The chain links TRBV6-1 to TRBJ1-3; 11 bases fit TRBD1. The V gene end was trimmed by 0 bases and the J gene end by 16 bases; junction bases not matched to a gene: 5. This CDR3 comprises 13 residues. Germline CDR1 reads MNHNS; CDR2 reads SASEGT. CDR3 loop: CASSEALRDRGYF. The CDR3 DNA follows: TGTGCCAGCAGTGAAGCCCTGCGGGACAGGGGGTATTTT.

This clone has a single count. CDR3 coding DNA: TGTGCCACCAAAGGCCTCATTGGGGGAGAGACCCAGTACTTC. Protein: CATKGLIGGETQYF. The V gene is TRBV15, the J gene TRBJ2-5, with D perhaps matching TRBD1 or TRBD2 (5 bases each). The germline CDR1 and CDR2 sequences are LNHNV and YYDKDF (reference sequence). There are 14 residues in the CDR3. The V end was cut by 7 bases, the J end by 4 bases, with 16 bases between.

The CDR3 coding sequence is TGTGCCAGCAGCGAGGAAGGCCGGGGTCTTAACACTGAAGCTTTCTTT. It is translated as CASSEEGRGLNTEAFF. The chain uses TRBV2 and TRBJ1-1; D is unresolved. CDR3 length: 16 amino acids. The germline V gene encodes CDR1 SNHLY and CDR2 FYNNEI. Deletions cut 6 bases from V and 2 bases from J, with 19 bases between.

This sequence joins TRBV4-3 and TRBJ1-6; 7 nucleotides line up with TRBD1. Germline V lookup: CDR1 LGHNA, CDR2 YSLEER. The ends lost 4 bases at V and 4 bases at J; junction bases unmatched: 13. CDR3 length: 18 residues. The CDR3 loop reads CASSPGQANRYYNSPLHF. The CDR3 nucleotides read TGCGCCAGCAGCCCTGGACAGGCAAACCGGTATTATAATTCACCCCTCCACTTT.